These T cell receptor beta chains were read from a single sample in a study of identical twins. A single record per CDR3 protein comes from TCRdb applying MiXCR to the 5' RACE reads. The table lists around 670,000 distinct CDR3 sequences, 6.1% of them singletons, with 1.5% to 2% in the top ten. The sample comprised naive T cells sorted from blood. These TCRs come from a man aged 18 to 29 in good health. Both conserved end residues are trimmed from each CDR3. Fields, in order: CDR3 protein, V gene, clone size, CDR3 length, J gene. Where a row states a size, it is once, few, many or the class of an expanded clone; other rows omit it.

CDR3aa: SARDIAGGLYNEQF
v_gene: TRBV20-1
abundance: few
len: 14
j_gene: TRBJ2-1

CDR3aa: SAVTRTDYNEQF
v_gene: TRBV20-1
abundance: many
len: 12
j_gene: TRBJ2-1

CDR3aa: SARTGAINEQF
v_gene: TRBV20-1
abundance: many
len: 11
j_gene: TRBJ2-1

CDR3aa: ASSLRPGANEQF
v_gene: TRBV7-8
abundance: many
len: 12
j_gene: TRBJ2-1

CDR3aa: SVATGGRPVGNEKLF
v_gene: TRBV29-1
abundance: many
len: 15
j_gene: TRBJ1-4

CDR3aa: ASSQGEGGAAGANEKLF
v_gene: TRBV4-2
abundance: many
len: 17
j_gene: TRBJ1-4

CDR3aa: ASSQEHSGNTIY
v_gene: TRBV3-1
abundance: .
len: 12
j_gene: TRBJ1-3

CDR3aa: SARARRRTDTQY
v_gene: TRBV20-1
abundance: many
len: 12
j_gene: TRBJ2-3

CDR3aa: ASRVRPWPQH
v_gene: TRBV12-3/TRBV12-4
abundance: .
len: 10
j_gene: TRBJ1-5

CDR3aa: ASSLAGSGRSSYEQY
v_gene: TRBV5-1
abundance: few
len: 15
j_gene: TRBJ2-7

CDR3aa: ATSWREGNEQF
v_gene: TRBV6-1
abundance: .
len: 11
j_gene: TRBJ2-1

CDR3aa: ASSPRRFFETGNTIY
v_gene: TRBV7-8
abundance: .
len: 15
j_gene: TRBJ1-3

CDR3aa: ASLLAGGPYEQY
v_gene: TRBV6-2/TRBV6-3
abundance: few
len: 12
j_gene: TRBJ2-7

CDR3aa: ASRYRGRGSPLH
v_gene: TRBV21-1
abundance: many
len: 12
j_gene: TRBJ1-6

CDR3aa: ASSLEKAYYEQY
v_gene: TRBV5-1
abundance: few
len: 12
j_gene: TRBJ2-7

CDR3aa: ASSLGRGTYNEQF
v_gene: TRBV5-6
abundance: many
len: 13
j_gene: TRBJ2-1

CDR3aa: ASSDVGGNYEQY
v_gene: TRBV2
abundance: .
len: 12
j_gene: TRBJ2-7

CDR3aa: ASSFYNTGINTGELF
v_gene: TRBV7-8
abundance: few
len: 15
j_gene: TRBJ2-2

CDR3aa: ASSLGAGGSYEQY
v_gene: TRBV7-2
abundance: many
len: 13
j_gene: TRBJ2-7

CDR3aa: ASTPQAEKNTEAF
v_gene: TRBV5-1
abundance: few
len: 13
j_gene: TRBJ1-1

CDR3aa: ASGRPSTDTQY
v_gene: TRBV9
abundance: few
len: 11
j_gene: TRBJ2-3

CDR3aa: ASSDRTVMTEAF
v_gene: TRBV13
abundance: .
len: 12
j_gene: TRBJ1-1

CDR3aa: ASTRRGLAATGTGELF
v_gene: TRBV12-3/TRBV12-4
abundance: many
len: 16
j_gene: TRBJ2-2

CDR3aa: SAQREGEQY
v_gene: TRBV20-1
abundance: many
len: 9
j_gene: TRBJ2-7

CDR3aa: ASTSLSVRDNVEQF
v_gene: TRBV7-8
abundance: few
len: 14
j_gene: TRBJ2-1

CDR3aa: ASSPKWGGSTEAF
v_gene: TRBV7-2
abundance: many
len: 13
j_gene: TRBJ1-1

CDR3aa: ASSFTGAPNTEAF
v_gene: TRBV5-1
abundance: .
len: 13
j_gene: TRBJ1-1

CDR3aa: AGKPGNTGELF
v_gene: TRBV7-8
abundance: few
len: 11
j_gene: TRBJ2-2

CDR3aa: SVEFGLAGVGEQY
v_gene: TRBV29-1
abundance: .
len: 13
j_gene: TRBJ2-7

CDR3aa: ASSYSSGRSNGYT
v_gene: TRBV6-5
abundance: .
len: 13
j_gene: TRBJ1-2

CDR3aa: ASSSFLGTSPDTQY
v_gene: TRBV7-9
abundance: few
len: 14
j_gene: TRBJ2-3

CDR3aa: ATQSGLGNTEAF
v_gene: TRBV2
abundance: few
len: 12
j_gene: TRBJ1-1

CDR3aa: ASSTPGLDEQY
v_gene: TRBV5-5
abundance: many
len: 11
j_gene: TRBJ2-7

CDR3aa: ASKEGGKNQPQH
v_gene: TRBV6-2/TRBV6-3
abundance: few
len: 12
j_gene: TRBJ1-5

CDR3aa: ASSLDFGEGTQY
v_gene: TRBV11-2
abundance: many
len: 12
j_gene: TRBJ2-5

CDR3aa: ASRIQGTQY
v_gene: TRBV6-5
abundance: many
len: 9
j_gene: TRBJ2-5

CDR3aa: AWRVANEQF
v_gene: TRBV30
abundance: .
len: 9
j_gene: TRBJ2-1

CDR3aa: ASSTGTSGLYNEQF
v_gene: TRBV19
abundance: .
len: 14
j_gene: TRBJ2-1

CDR3aa: SARMLEDTQY
v_gene: TRBV20-1
abundance: many
len: 10
j_gene: TRBJ2-3

CDR3aa: ASSSTSRSGANVLT
v_gene: TRBV11-3
abundance: .
len: 14
j_gene: TRBJ2-6

CDR3aa: ASSSFAGGVYEQY
v_gene: TRBV28
abundance: many
len: 13
j_gene: TRBJ2-7

CDR3aa: ASSLARTDTQY
v_gene: TRBV5-1
abundance: many
len: 11
j_gene: TRBJ2-3

CDR3aa: ASSQRPGQGDTQY
v_gene: TRBV3-1
abundance: few
len: 13
j_gene: TRBJ2-3

CDR3aa: ASSSGQGGHYGYT
v_gene: TRBV7-2
abundance: many
len: 13
j_gene: TRBJ1-2

CDR3aa: SASGTSSYNEQF
v_gene: TRBV20-1
abundance: many
len: 12
j_gene: TRBJ2-1

CDR3aa: ASMERESYNEQF
v_gene: TRBV2
abundance: few
len: 12
j_gene: TRBJ2-1

CDR3aa: AISERGDSNQPQH
v_gene: TRBV10-3
abundance: many
len: 13
j_gene: TRBJ1-5

CDR3aa: ASSFGSRYGYT
v_gene: TRBV28
abundance: few
len: 11
j_gene: TRBJ1-2

CDR3aa: SASLQPQETQY
v_gene: TRBV20-1
abundance: many
len: 11
j_gene: TRBJ2-5

CDR3aa: SARAGTNYGYT
v_gene: TRBV20-1
abundance: many
len: 11
j_gene: TRBJ1-2

CDR3aa: ASSPNHLDPEQF
v_gene: TRBV7-3
abundance: .
len: 12
j_gene: TRBJ2-1

CDR3aa: SVEVRDTQY
v_gene: TRBV29-1
abundance: many
len: 9
j_gene: TRBJ2-3

CDR3aa: ASSEPGGKTIY
v_gene: TRBV25-1
abundance: .
len: 11
j_gene: TRBJ1-3